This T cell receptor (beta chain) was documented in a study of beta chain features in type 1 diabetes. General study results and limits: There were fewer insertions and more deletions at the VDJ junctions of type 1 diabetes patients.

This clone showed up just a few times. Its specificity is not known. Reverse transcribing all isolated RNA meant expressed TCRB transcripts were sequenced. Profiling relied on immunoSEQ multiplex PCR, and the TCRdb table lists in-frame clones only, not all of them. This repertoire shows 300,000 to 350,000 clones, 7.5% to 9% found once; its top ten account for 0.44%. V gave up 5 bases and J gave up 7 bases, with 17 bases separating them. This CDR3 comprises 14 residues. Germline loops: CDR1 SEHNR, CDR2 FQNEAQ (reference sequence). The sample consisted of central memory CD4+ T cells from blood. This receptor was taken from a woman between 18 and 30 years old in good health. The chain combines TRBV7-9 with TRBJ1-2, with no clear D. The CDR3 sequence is CASSPNLGSGGYTF. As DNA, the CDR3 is TGTGCCAGCAGCCCTAACCTGGGGTCGGGTGGCTACACCTTC.